This TCR beta chain was recovered during a study of T cell repertoires in cytomegalovirus infection (dated by TCRdb to the late 2010s). Regarding the study in general: Alongside well-studied HLA-B-restricted epitopes, the peptide stimulations were aimed at recently identified HLA-C-restricted CMV epitopes, whose presentation resists viral immunomodulation. Donor HLA type was relevant to the analysis, because carriage of CMV infection together with the matching HLA type was indicated by public TCR beta signatures.

Sequenced on an Illumina HiSeq 1500. TCRdb reprocessed the public reads (quality trimming at Q25 with fastp, clone calling with MiXCR) and kept in-frame beta chains. When rows share a CDR3 protein, they turn into one entry using the most common DNA and genes. The sample yields a few hundred thousand distinct CDR3 sequences; 40% were counted once. Of the sample, 48% is held by the ten largest clones. In its sample, this clonotype was seen a few times. Its antigen remains unidentified. No base-level quality is on record; no much larger clone is a single base apart. The investigation overall reported the following: Carriers of CMV infection plus the relevant HLA type were discriminated by the cumulative frequency of public TCR beta family members in the study cohort and in an independent roughly 370-donor cohort. The ex vivo response was dominated by HLA-C-restricted CMV-specific TCR beta clonotypes, which also provided the single most frequent clonotype in two of eight donors.

The sample's treatment or condition label, in plain terms: in vitro stimulation with specific CMV peptide epitopes to enrich CMV-specific T cells. The cysteine opens and the phenylalanine closes a CDR3 of 19 amino acids. The read is trimmed to its CDR3 DNA, 57 bases read in frame from base 1. Trimming takes 6 bases off V and 0 bases off J; junction bases not matched to a gene: 11. The germline V gene sets CDR1 to MNHEY and CDR2 to SVGEGT. The receptor chain draws on TRBV6-2 or TRBV6-3 and TRBJ2-1, and 13 bases in between align with TRBD2. The source material was cultured PBMCs, sampled from culture after CMV antigen stimulation. The sequence came from a human donor in good health (CMV status not recorded). Some clones in this sample may be carry-over from other donors' samples. The DNA reads TGTGCCAGCAGCAAAGGGGGACTAGCGGGAAAATACTCCTACAATGAGCAGTTCTTC. Its translation reads: CASSKGGLAGKYSYNEQFF.